The next 7 T cell receptor beta chains were all read from a single sample in a study of blood T cell repertoires in COVID-19. The table came from immunoSEQ multiplex PCR; TCRdb's copy has only in-frame clones and leaves some out. Of tens of thousands of clones in the sample, roughly 87% were seen once. Sequencing was performed on peripheral blood. These receptors were obtained from a human donor in a cohort sampled during active COVID-19.

The chain employs TRBV5-4 and TRBJ2-5, with D perhaps TRBD2 (5 bases). Looked up from germline, CDR1 is SGHNT and CDR2 is YYREEE (reference sequence). V was shortened by 4 bases and J by 6 bases, with 22 bases between the two germline ends. The CDR3 contains 16 residues. CDR3 loop: CASSARTTSEVKTQYF. The DNA for the CDR3 is TGTGCCAGCAGCGCTCGGACCACGTCGGAGGTTAAGACCCAGTACTTC.

V and J are TRBV5-4 and TRBJ2-5; TRBD2 is a possible D gene (5 bases). V lost 3 bases, J lost 5 bases, and 14 bases lay in between. Germline V gene data show CDR1 as SGHNT and CDR2 as YYREEE (reference sequence). The CDR3 covers 14 residues. This CDR3 reads CASSSTSGGETQYF. CDR3 nucleotide sequence: TGTGCCAGCAGCTCAACTTCCGGCGGGGAGACCCAGTACTTC. The full variable domain, with the rest looked up from reference TRBV5-4 and TRBJ2-5, is ETGVTQSPTHLIKTRGQQVTLRCSSQSGHNTVSWYQQALGQGPQFIFQYYREEENGRGNFPPRFSGLQFPNYSSELNVNALELDDSALYLCASSSTSGGETQYFGPGTRLLVL.

The chain joins TRBV5-6 to TRBJ2-7, with TRBD2 identical over 7 bases. Per germline, CDR1 SGHDT and CDR2 YYEEEE. The CDR3 covers 12 residues. The J segment lost 6 bases and the V segment lost 4 bases, leaving 4 bases of the junction unmatched. The CDR3 region is CASSQTGGEQYF. The CDR3 DNA is TGTGCCAGCAGCCAAACGGGGGGCGAGCAGTACTTC.

The V gene is TRBV4-1, the J gene TRBJ2-2; D unclear. Per the germline V gene, CDR1 is MGHRA and CDR2 is YSYEKL. The germline V and J ends were trimmed by 2 bases and 7 bases, with 17 bases remaining between them. The CDR3 totals 16 residues. CDR3 nucleotides: TGCGCCAGCAGCCAATTGGTAGCCCTCCGGGTCGGGGAGCTGTTTTTT. This translates into CASSQLVALRVGELFF.

This clone has a single count. V gene TRBV27 combines with J gene TRBJ2-1; 12 bases agree with TRBD2. The CDR3 consists of 17 residues. CDR1 and CDR2 (germline): MNHEY, SMNVEV (reference sequence). The V gene end was trimmed by 7 bases and the J gene end by 2 bases; junction bases not matched to a gene: 9. The CDR3 region is CASTRSSGRVAYNEQFF. Written as DNA, the CDR3 is TGTGCCAGCACGAGGTCTAGCGGGAGGGTAGCCTACAATGAGCAGTTCTTC.

This clone was observed a handful of times. The V call is TRBV2, the J call TRBJ2-5; D unclear. Germline V gene sequence: CDR1 SNHLY, CDR2 FYNNEI. V was cut by 7 bases and J by 2 bases, with 11 bases left in between. The CDR3 loop spans 13 amino acids. The CDR3 reads CASTHSEQETQYF. The CDR3 DNA sequence: TGTGCCAGCACTCACTCGGAGCAAGAGACCCAGTACTTC.

This chain connects TRBV28 to TRBJ2-7; 11 bases match TRBD2. The length of the CDR3 is 20 residues. V was pared by 4 bases and J by 3 bases, with 20 bases of the junction left unmatched. Germline CDR1 and CDR2: MDHEN and SYDVKM. The CDR3 loop reads CASSSSWDSFRLAGFYEQYF. CDR3 DNA sequence: TGTGCCAGCAGTTCCTCATGGGACAGCTTCCGACTAGCGGGGTTCTACGAGCAGTACTTC.